A single sample is the source of the 7 T cell receptor beta chains below, sequenced in a study of cytotoxic CD8 clonotypes in ibrutinib-treated CLL (dated by TCRdb to the early 2020s). The library was obtained by the immunoSEQ multiplex PCR assay. Here the immuneACCESS table is served through TCRdb, limited to in-frame sequences with V and J called. Missing clones are a known gap in these copies; in checked studies unresolved V genes cover under half, and the rest lacks a known reason. The sample contains 28,000 or so clones, roughly 60% of them found a single time. The ten biggest clones cover 13% to 15% of the sample. The sequenced sample was PBMCs, obtained before ibrutinib treatment. These receptors came from a human donor with chronic lymphocytic leukemia.

This clone was counted a single time. This chain links TRBV5-1 with TRBJ2-5; D remains ambiguous. From germline, CDR1 is SGHRS and CDR2 YFSETQ. The germline V and J ends were trimmed by 0 bases and 2 bases, with 8 bases remaining between them. This CDR3 spans 14 amino acids. CDR3 residues: CASSLEALQETQYF. Written as DNA, the CDR3 is TGCGCCAGCAGCTTGGAGGCATTGCAAGAGACCCAGTACTTC.

The chain has TRBV27 and TRBJ1-5; 11 bases are a match to TRBD1. V shed 4 bases, J shed 6 bases, and the junction held 5 bases outside the gene matches. The germline V gene encodes CDR1 MNHEY and CDR2 SMNVEV (reference sequence). This CDR3 region has 15 residues. In DNA form, the CDR3 reads TGTGCCAGCAGTTCCGGGACAGGGGGTTTTCAGCCCCAGCATTTT. Protein product: CASSSGTGGFQPQHF.

The DNA for the CDR3 is TGCGCCAGCAGCTTGGGACAGGGGACGGACGAGCAGTACTTC. Its protein is CASSLGQGTDEQYF. This chain connects TRBV5-1 to TRBJ2-7, with 8 bases that match TRBD1. CDR3 length: 14 amino acids. J lost 5 bases, V lost 0 bases, and 4 bases had no gene match. Germline V gene data show CDR1 as SGHRS and CDR2 as YFSETQ.

This clone was seen only a few times. The V gene is TRBV7-9, the J gene TRBJ1-4; D perhaps matches TRBD1 (6 bases). Germline V gene lookup returns CDR1 SEHNR and CDR2 FQNEAQ (reference sequence). Trimming stripped 2 bases from V and 0 bases from J, with 16 bases between. The CDR3 is 18 amino acids. The CDR3 loop is CASSLTSGTTATNEKLFF. DNA of the CDR3: TGTGCCAGCAGCTTAACTTCCGGGACAACAGCAACTAATGAAAAACTGTTTTTT.

The chain employs TRBV27 and TRBJ2-3, with 11 bases lining up with TRBD2. Germline V gene data show CDR1 as MNHEY and CDR2 as SMNVEV (reference sequence). CDR3 length equals 16 residues. V was clipped by 5 bases and J by 5 bases; unmatched bases: 9. CDR3 bases: TGTGCCAGCAGTAACCCTAGCGGGAGGATGGAAGATACGCAGTATTTT. It codes for CASSNPSGRMEDTQYF.

The chain is built from TRBV6-5 and TRBJ1-1; D unresolved. V lost 1 base, J lost 5 bases, and 11 bases lay in between. Germline CDR1 reads MNHEY; CDR2 reads SVGAGI. The CDR3 loop spans 14 amino acids. The CDR3 nucleotides are TGTGCCAGCAGTTACTTCCAGGCGGGGACTGAAGCTTTCTTT. Its translation: CASSYFQAGTEAFF.

This clone was detected a few times. The chain combines TRBV5-4 with TRBJ1-1; TRBD1 matches 8 bases. V trimming: 0 bases; J trimming: 3 bases; junction bases outside the gene matches: 1. The germline V gene has CDR1 SGHNT and CDR2 YYREEE (reference sequence). There are 14 residues in the CDR3. Here the CDR3 reads CASSLDRGDTEAFF. The CDR3 DNA reads TGTGCCAGCAGCTTGGACAGGGGGGACACTGAAGCTTTCTTT.